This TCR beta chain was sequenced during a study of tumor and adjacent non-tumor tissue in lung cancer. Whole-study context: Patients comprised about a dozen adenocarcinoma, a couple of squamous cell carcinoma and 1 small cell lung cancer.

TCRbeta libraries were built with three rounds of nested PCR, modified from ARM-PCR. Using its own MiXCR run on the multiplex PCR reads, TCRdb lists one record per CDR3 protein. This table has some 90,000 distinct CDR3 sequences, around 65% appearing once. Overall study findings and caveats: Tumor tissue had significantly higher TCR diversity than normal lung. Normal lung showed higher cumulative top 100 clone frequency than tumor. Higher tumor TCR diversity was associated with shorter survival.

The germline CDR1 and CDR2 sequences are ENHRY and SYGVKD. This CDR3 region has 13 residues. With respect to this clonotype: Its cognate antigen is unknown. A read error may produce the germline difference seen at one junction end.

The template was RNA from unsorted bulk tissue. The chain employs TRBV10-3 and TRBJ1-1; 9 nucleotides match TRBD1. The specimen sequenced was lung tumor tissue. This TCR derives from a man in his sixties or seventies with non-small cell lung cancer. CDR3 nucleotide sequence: TGTGGCATCAGTATCGGGACAGGGAGTTCGGCTTTCTTT. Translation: CGISIGTGSSAFF.